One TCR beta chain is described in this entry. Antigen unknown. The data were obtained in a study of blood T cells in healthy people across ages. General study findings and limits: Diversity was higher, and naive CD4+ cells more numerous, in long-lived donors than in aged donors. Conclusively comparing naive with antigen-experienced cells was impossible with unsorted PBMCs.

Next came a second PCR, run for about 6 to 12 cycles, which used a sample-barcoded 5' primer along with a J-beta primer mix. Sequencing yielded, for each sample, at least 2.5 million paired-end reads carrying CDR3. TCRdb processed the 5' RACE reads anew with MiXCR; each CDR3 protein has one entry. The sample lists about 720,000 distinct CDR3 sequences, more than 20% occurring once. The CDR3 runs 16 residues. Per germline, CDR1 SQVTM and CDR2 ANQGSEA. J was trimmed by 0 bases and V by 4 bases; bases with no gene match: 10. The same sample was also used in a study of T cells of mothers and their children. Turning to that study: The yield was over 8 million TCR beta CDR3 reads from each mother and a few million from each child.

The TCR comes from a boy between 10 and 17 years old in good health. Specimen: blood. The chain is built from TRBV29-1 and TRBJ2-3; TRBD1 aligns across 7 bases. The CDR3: CSVGPGTDESTDTQYF. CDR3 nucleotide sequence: TGCAGCGTTGGACCTGGGACAGACGAAAGCACAGATACGCAGTATTTT.